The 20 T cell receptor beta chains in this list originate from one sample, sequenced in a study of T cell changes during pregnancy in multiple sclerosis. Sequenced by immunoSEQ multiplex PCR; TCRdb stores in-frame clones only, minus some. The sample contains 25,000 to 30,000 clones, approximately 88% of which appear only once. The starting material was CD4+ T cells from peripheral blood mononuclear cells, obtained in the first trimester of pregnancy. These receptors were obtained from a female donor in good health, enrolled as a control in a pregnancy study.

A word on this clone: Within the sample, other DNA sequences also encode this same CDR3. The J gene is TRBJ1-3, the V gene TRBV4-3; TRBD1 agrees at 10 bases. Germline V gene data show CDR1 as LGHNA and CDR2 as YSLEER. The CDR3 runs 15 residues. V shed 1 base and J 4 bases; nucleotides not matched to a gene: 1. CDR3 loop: CASSQGQGAGNTIYF. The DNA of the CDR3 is TGCGCCAGCAGCCAAGGACAGGGGGCCGGAAACACCATATATTTT.

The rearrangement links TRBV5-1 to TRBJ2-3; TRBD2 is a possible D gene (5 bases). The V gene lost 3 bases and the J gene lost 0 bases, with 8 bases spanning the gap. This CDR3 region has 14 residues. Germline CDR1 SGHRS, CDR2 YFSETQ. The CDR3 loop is CASSSAASTDTQYF. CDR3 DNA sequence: TGCGCCAGCAGCTCAGCGGCTAGCACAGATACGCAGTATTTT.

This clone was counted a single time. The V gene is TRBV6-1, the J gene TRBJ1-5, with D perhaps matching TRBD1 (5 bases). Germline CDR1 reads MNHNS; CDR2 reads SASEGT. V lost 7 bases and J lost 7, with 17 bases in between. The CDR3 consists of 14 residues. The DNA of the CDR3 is TGTGCCAGCAAAAAGCGGGGGGGAGAACAGCCCCAGCATTTT. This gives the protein CASKKRGGEQPQHF.

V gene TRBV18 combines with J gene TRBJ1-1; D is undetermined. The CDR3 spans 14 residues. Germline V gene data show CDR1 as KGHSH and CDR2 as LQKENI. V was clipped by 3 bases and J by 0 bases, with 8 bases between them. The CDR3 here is CASSPREMNTEAFF. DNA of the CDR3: TGTGCCAGCTCACCGAGGGAAATGAACACTGAAGCTTTCTTT.

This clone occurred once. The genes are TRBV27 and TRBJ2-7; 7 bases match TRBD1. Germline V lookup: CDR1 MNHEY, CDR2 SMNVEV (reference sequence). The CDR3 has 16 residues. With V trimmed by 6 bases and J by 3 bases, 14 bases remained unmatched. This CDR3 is CASRGRWDSYLYEQYF. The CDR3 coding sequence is TGTGCCAGCAGGGGGCGGTGGGACAGTTACCTCTACGAGCAGTACTTC.

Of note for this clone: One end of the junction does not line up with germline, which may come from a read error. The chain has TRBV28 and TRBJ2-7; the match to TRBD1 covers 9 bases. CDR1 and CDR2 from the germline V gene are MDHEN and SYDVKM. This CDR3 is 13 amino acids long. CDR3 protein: CASRRTGAGLRLF. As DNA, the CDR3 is TGTGCCAGCAGACGGACAGGGGCGGGGCTGCGACTATTC.

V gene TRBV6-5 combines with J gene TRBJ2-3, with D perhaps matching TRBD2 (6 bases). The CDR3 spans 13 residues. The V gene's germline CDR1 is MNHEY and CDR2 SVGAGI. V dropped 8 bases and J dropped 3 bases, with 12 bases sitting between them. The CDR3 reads CASRGTATDTQYF. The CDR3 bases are TGTGCCAGCCGAGGGACTGCGACAGATACGCAGTATTTT.

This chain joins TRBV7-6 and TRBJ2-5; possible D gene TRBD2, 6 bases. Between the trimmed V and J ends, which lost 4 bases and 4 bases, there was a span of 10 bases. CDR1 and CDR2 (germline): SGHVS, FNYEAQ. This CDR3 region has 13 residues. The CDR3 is CASSSAGPETQYF. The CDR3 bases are TGTGCCAGCAGCTCCGCGGGGCCAGAGACCCAGTACTTC.

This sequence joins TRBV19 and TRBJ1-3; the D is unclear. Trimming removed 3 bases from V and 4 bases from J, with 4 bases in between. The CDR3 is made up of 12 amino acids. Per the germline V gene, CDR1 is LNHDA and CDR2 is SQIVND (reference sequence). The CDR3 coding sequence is TGTGCCAGTAGTATGGCAGGAAACACCATATATTTT. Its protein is CASSMAGNTIYF.

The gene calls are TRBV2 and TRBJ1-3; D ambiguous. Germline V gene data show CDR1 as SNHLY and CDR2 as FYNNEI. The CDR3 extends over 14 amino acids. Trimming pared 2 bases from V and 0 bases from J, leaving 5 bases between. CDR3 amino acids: CASSEQNSGNTIYF. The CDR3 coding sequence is TGTGCCAGCAGTGAACAAAACTCTGGAAACACCATATATTTT. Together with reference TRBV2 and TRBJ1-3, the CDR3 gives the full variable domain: EPEVTQTPSHQVTQMGQEVILRCVPISNHLYFYWYRQILGQKVEFLVSFYNNEISEKSEIFDDQFSVERPDGSNFTLKIRSTKLEDSAMYFCASSEQNSGNTIYFGEGSWLTVV.

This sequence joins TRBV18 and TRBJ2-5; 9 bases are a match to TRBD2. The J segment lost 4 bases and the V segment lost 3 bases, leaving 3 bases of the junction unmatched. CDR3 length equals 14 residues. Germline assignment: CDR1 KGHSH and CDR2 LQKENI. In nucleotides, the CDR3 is TGTGCCAGCTCACCGGGACTAGCCGGAGAGACCCAGTACTTC. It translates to CASSPGLAGETQYF.

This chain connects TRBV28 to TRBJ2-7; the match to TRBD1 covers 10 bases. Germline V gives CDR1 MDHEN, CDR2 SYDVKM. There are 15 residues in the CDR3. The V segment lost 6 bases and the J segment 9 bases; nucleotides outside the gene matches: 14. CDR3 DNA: TGTGCCAGCAGCCTCCCCGGGACAGGGGACTTATGGCAGTACTTC. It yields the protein CASSLPGTGDLWQYF. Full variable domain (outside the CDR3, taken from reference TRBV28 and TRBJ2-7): DVKVTQSSRYLVKRTGEKVFLECVQDMDHENMFWYRQDPGLGLRLIYFSYDVKMKEKGDIPEGYSVSREKKERFSLILESASTNQTSMYLCASSLPGTGDLWQYFGPGTRLTVT.

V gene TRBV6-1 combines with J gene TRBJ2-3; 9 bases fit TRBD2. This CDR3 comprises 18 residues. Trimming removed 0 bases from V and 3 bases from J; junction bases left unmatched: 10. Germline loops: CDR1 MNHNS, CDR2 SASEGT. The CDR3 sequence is CASSEASGGLFGTDTQYF. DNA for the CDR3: TGTGCCAGCAGTGAAGCCAGCGGGGGGTTATTTGGGACAGATACGCAGTATTTT.

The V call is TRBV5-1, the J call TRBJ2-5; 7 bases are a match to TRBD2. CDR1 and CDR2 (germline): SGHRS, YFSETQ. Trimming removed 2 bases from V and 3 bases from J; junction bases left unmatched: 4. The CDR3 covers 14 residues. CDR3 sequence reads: CASSFSSGEETQYF. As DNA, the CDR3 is TGCGCCAGCAGCTTTTCTAGCGGTGAAGAGACCCAGTACTTC.

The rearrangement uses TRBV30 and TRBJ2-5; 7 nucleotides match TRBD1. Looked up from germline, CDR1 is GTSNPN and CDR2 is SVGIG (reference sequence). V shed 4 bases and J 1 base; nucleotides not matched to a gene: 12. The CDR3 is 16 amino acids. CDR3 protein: CAWIPGQGGTQETQYF. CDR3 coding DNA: TGTGCCTGGATTCCGGGACAAGGGGGCACCCAAGAGACCCAGTACTTC. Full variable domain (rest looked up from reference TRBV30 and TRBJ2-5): SQTIHQWPATLVQPVGSPLSLECTVEGTSNPNLYWYRQAAGRGLQLLFYSVGIGQISSEVPQNLSASRPQDRQFILSSKKLLLSDSGFYLCAWIPGQGGTQETQYFGPGTRLLVL.

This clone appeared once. The CDR3 DNA is TGTGCCAGCAGCGAGACAGGGAGGAACGAGCAGTACTTC. It is translated as CASSETGRNEQYF. J is TRBJ2-7 and V is TRBV28; possibly TRBD1 for D (7 bases). This CDR3 region has 13 residues. Per germline, CDR1 MDHEN and CDR2 SYDVKM. Trimming took 6 bases from V and 5 from J, leaving 14 bases between them. The variable domain in full, completed from reference TRBV28 and TRBJ2-7, reads DVKVTQSSRYLVKRTGEKVFLECVQDMDHENMFWYRQDPGLGLRLIYFSYDVKMKEKGDIPEGYSVSREKKERFSLILESASTNQTSMYLCASSETGRNEQYFGPGTRLTVT.

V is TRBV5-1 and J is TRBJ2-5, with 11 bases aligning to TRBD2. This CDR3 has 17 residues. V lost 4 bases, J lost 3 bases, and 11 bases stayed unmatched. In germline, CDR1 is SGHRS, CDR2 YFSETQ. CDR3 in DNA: TGCGCCAGCAGCCAACACATACTAGCGGGAGACGAAGAGACCCAGTACTTC. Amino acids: CASSQHILAGDEETQYF. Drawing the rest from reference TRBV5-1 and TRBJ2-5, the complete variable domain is KAGVTQTPRYLIKTRGQQVTLSCSPISGHRSVSWYQQTPGQGLQFLFEYFSETQRNKGNFPGRFSGRQFSNSRSEMNVSTLELGDSALYLCASSQHILAGDEETQYFGPGTRLLVL.

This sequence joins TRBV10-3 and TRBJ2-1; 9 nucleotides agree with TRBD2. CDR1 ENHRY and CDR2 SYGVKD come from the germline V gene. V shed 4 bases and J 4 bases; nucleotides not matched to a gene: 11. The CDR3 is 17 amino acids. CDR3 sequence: CAISGGGGRAGYNEQFF. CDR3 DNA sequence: TGTGCCATCAGTGGGGGCGGCGGGAGGGCCGGTTACAATGAGCAGTTCTTC.

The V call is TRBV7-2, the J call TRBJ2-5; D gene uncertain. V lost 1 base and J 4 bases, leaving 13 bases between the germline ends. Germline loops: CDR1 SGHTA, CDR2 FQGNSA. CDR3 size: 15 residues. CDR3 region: CASSLVGSSLETQYF. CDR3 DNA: TGTGCCAGCAGCTTAGTCGGTAGTTCTCTAGAGACCCAGTACTTC.

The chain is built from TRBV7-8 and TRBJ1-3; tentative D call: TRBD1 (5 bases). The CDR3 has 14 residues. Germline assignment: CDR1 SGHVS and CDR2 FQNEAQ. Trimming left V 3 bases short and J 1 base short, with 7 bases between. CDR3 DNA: TGTGCCAGCAGCTTCGACAGTTCTGGAAACACCATATATTTT. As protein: CASSFDSSGNTIYF.